This section outlines one T cell receptor (beta chain) sequence together with its context. Germline assignment: CDR1 PRHDT and CDR2 FYEKMQ (reference sequence). The length of the CDR3 is 14 residues. With V trimmed by 1 base and J by 11 bases, 8 bases remained unmatched. The data were obtained in a study of identical twins. TCRdb independently ran MiXCR on the 5' RACE reads; one entry per CDR3 protein. Of fewer than 250,000 distinct CDR3 sequences in the sample, around 9.6% were seen once. With no exceptions, donors were healthy Caucasians. Material: memory (CD45RO+) T cells sorted from blood. The clonotype was recovered from a woman aged 18-29 years in good health. V and J are TRBV13 and TRBJ2-1, with TRBD2 matching over 7 bases. CDR3 loop: CASSLAPREPKQFF. CDR3 in DNA: TGTGCCAGCAGCTTAGCCCCGCGGGAGCCGAAGCAGTTCTTC.